One sample yielded the 7 T cell receptor beta chains listed below, sequenced in a study of blood T cell repertoires in COVID-19. Profiled with immunoSEQ multiplex PCR; TCRdb holds only in-frame clones, not every one. The repertoire holds around 300,000 clones, with under 90% as singletons. The sample comprised peripheral blood. Receptor source: a woman aged 45 to 65 who had recovered from COVID-19.

This clone was recorded only once. The V gene is TRBV7-2, the J gene TRBJ2-2; D may be TRBD2 (6 bases). The V end lost 5 bases, the J end lost 6 bases, and 13 bases lay between the germline ends. The CDR3 is 14 residues long. CDR1 is SGHTA, CDR2 FQGNSA, per germline. The CDR3 is CASSRERVAGELFF. The CDR3 DNA reads as TGTGCCAGCAGCCGGGAGCGGGTCGCCGGGGAGCTGTTTTTT.

The CDR3 is CASSEFGQGTSSYNEQFF. CDR3 nucleotide sequence: TGTGCCAGCAGTGAATTCGGACAGGGGACCAGCTCCTACAATGAGCAGTTCTTC. The chain is built from TRBV6-1 and TRBJ2-1; 9 bases are shared with TRBD1. CDR1 is MNHNS, CDR2 SASEGT, per germline. This CDR3 has 18 amino acids. After removal of 2 bases from V and 0 bases from J, the junction contained 8 bases not matched to a gene.

V and J are TRBV7-7 and TRBJ2-5, with D tentatively TRBD1 (6 bases). This CDR3 region has 13 residues. Germline CDR1 and CDR2: SSHAT and FNYEAQ (reference sequence). Trimming took 5 bases from V and 5 from J, leaving 12 bases between them. The CDR3 sequence: CASSPRGGETQYF. The DNA of the CDR3 is TGTGCCAGCAGCCCCAGGGGCGGGGAGACCCAGTACTTC. The full variable domain, completed using reference TRBV7-7 and TRBJ2-5, is GAGVSQSPRYKVTKRGQDVTLRCDPISSHATLYWYQQALGQGPEFLTYFNYEAQPDKSGLPSDRFSAERPEGSISTLTIQRTEQRDSAMYRCASSPRGGETQYFGPGTRLLVL.

The chain recombines TRBV28 with TRBJ1-2; maybe TRBD1 (6 bases). Germline CDR1 reads MDHEN; CDR2 reads SYDVKM. The CDR3 spans 16 residues. Trimming cost V 4 bases and J 3 bases, with 18 bases left between them. The CDR3 reads CASSSLAGGVDYGYTF. CDR3 in DNA: TGTGCCAGCAGTTCTCTGGCGGGGGGCGTAGACTATGGCTACACCTTC.

V and J are TRBV5-6 and TRBJ1-2; the D gene is possibly TRBD1 (5 bases). V lost 2 bases and J 0 bases, leaving 11 bases between the germline ends. Germline-derived CDR1 and CDR2 are SGHDT and YYEEEE. This CDR3 has 15 residues. CDR3 sequence: CASSFSQAANYGYTF. The CDR3, as DNA: TGTGCCAGCAGCTTTTCACAGGCAGCTAACTATGGCTACACCTTC.

The chain uses TRBV25-1 and TRBJ1-6, with 8 bases matching TRBD1. The V gene end was trimmed by 4 bases and the J gene end by 7 bases; junction bases not matched to a gene: 6. Germline CDR1 and CDR2: MGHDK and SYGVNS. The CDR3 totals 15 residues. DNA for the CDR3: TGTGCCAGCAGTGCCGGGACAGGAGTAAATTCACCCCTCCACTTT. Its protein is CASSAGTGVNSPLHF.

CDR3 in amino acids: CASSFLADNTGELFF. The CDR3 coding sequence is TGCGCCAGCAGCTTTCTAGCGGATAACACCGGGGAGCTGTTTTTT. V and J are TRBV5-1 and TRBJ2-2; TRBD2 matches 7 bases. The CDR3 covers 15 residues. Germline V CDR1 and CDR2: SGHRS, YFSETQ. V lost 2 bases and J lost 2; bases outside the gene matches: 3.